This is a list of T cell receptor beta chains from one sample in a study of OX40 agonist ivuxolimab in advanced cancers. Libraries were prepared by immunoSEQ multiplex PCR; TCRdb keeps only in-frame clonotypes and omits some of them. The data hold tens of thousands of clones, with less than 90% observed a single time. The sample consisted of CD4+ or CD8+ T cells sorted from blood, taken in a trial of the OX40 agonist ivuxolimab. Source of these receptors: an adult with an advanced solid tumor such as melanoma, head and neck, liver or kidney cancer. Both conserved end residues are part of each CDR3. Fields, in order: J gene, D gene, clone size, V gene, CDR3 protein, CDR3 DNA. A D gene is named only where the DNA matches it firmly. Clone sizes are given selectively: once, few, many, or a class where the clone is expanded.

j_gene: TRBJ2-3; d_gene: -; abundance: -; v_gene: TRBV7-8; CDR3aa: CASSFYRVTDTQYF; CDR3nt: TGTGCCAGCAGCTTCTACAGGGTCACAGATACGCAGTATTTT
j_gene: TRBJ1-4; d_gene: -; abundance: -; v_gene: TRBV20-1; CDR3aa: CSARGAAKLFF; CDR3nt: TGCAGTGCTAGAGGGGCAGCTAAACTGTTTTTT
j_gene: TRBJ2-3; d_gene: -; abundance: -; v_gene: TRBV7-9; CDR3aa: CASRARDTDTQYF; CDR3nt: TGTGCCAGCCGAGCCAGAGACACAGATACGCAGTATTTT
j_gene: TRBJ2-3; d_gene: TRBD2; abundance: -; v_gene: TRBV28; CDR3aa: CASSLSTAAGGSPDTQYF; CDR3nt: TGTGCCAGCAGTTTATCAACTGCGGCGGGGGGATCCCCCGATACGCAGTATTTT
j_gene: TRBJ1-2; d_gene: -; abundance: -; v_gene: TRBV13; CDR3aa: CASSLMTSPDSYTF; CDR3nt: TGTGCCAGCAGCCTGATGACAAGTCCGGATAGCTACACCTTC
j_gene: TRBJ1-2; d_gene: TRBD1; abundance: -; v_gene: TRBV19; CDR3aa: CASSQGARGYTF; CDR3nt: TGTGCCAGTAGCCAGGGGGCGAGGGGCTACACCTTC
j_gene: TRBJ2-1; d_gene: -; abundance: -; v_gene: TRBV20-1; CDR3aa: CSAAGNEQFF; CDR3nt: TGCAGTGCCGCTGGAAATGAGCAGTTCTTC
j_gene: TRBJ1-1; d_gene: -; abundance: -; v_gene: TRBV6-1; CDR3aa: CASIEGYTEAFF; CDR3nt: TGTGCCAGCATAGAGGGGTACACTGAAGCTTTCTTT
j_gene: TRBJ1-3; d_gene: -; abundance: once; v_gene: TRBV30; CDR3aa: CAWTSTGTRRLLSGNTIYF; CDR3nt: TGTGCCTGGACCAGCACCGGGACCCGACGCCTCCTCTCTGGAAACACCATATATTTT
j_gene: TRBJ2-7; d_gene: TRBD1; abundance: -; v_gene: TRBV27; CDR3aa: CASSLRTGPYEQYF; CDR3nt: TGTGCCAGCAGTTTGCGGACAGGGCCCTACGAGCAGTACTTC
j_gene: TRBJ2-2; d_gene: -; abundance: once; v_gene: TRBV6-5; CDR3aa: CASSYSGPDGELFF; CDR3nt: TGTGCCAGCAGTTACAGCGGGCCTGACGGGGAGCTGTTTTTT
j_gene: TRBJ1-2; d_gene: -; abundance: -; v_gene: TRBV11-2; CDR3aa: CASSLHNNYGYTF; CDR3nt: TGTGCCAGCAGCTTACACAATAACTATGGCTACACCTTC
j_gene: TRBJ2-1; d_gene: -; abundance: -; v_gene: TRBV30; CDR3aa: CAWSGLSSYNEQFF; CDR3nt: TGTGCCTGGTCGGGGCTCAGCTCCTACAATGAGCAGTTCTTC
j_gene: TRBJ2-3; d_gene: -; abundance: few; v_gene: TRBV7-6; CDR3aa: CASSLEVADTQYF; CDR3nt: TGTGCCAGCAGCTTAGAAGTTGCAGATACGCAGTATTTT
j_gene: TRBJ2-7; d_gene: -; abundance: -; v_gene: TRBV19; CDR3aa: CASSIVPTESEQYF; CDR3nt: TGTGCCAGTAGTATAGTCCCTACAGAAAGCGAGCAGTACTTC
j_gene: TRBJ2-6; d_gene: -; abundance: -; v_gene: TRBV9; CDR3aa: CASSGRRRGGAGANVLTF; CDR3nt: TGTGCCAGCAGCGGACGTCGCAGGGGCGGAGCTGGGGCCAACGTCCTGACTTTC
j_gene: TRBJ2-5; d_gene: TRBD2; abundance: -; v_gene: TRBV29-1; CDR3aa: CSPQGTSGVSDQYF; CDR3nt: TGCAGCCCCCAAGGGACTAGCGGGGTGTCCGACCAGTACTTC